Given below is one TCR beta chain in context. Antigen: not known. This sample is part of a study of cytomegalovirus exposure and HLA in healthy donors. PCR was performed using 60 Vbeta and 13 Jbeta primers. TCRdb's table, derived via immunoSEQ multiplex PCR, lists solely in-frame clones and lacks some. Of tens of thousands of clones in the sample, roughly 80% were seen once. Findings and caveats of the study: Previously analyzed data showed that most TCR beta V segments were productive at a frequency of about 87% or about 30%.

V lost 11 bases, J lost 0 bases, and 20 bases lay in between. The germline V gene has CDR1 ENHRY and CDR2 SYGVKD. This CDR3 is 17 amino acids long. The sample taken for sequencing was PBMCs. The chain recombines TRBV10-3 with TRBJ2-6; maybe TRBD1 (6 bases). The sequence derives from a man aged 50 to 59 in good health and CMV-seronegative. CDR3 in DNA: TGTGCCCTAAAAGACGACAGGACGGACTCTGGGGCCAACGTCCTGACTTTC. Residues: CALKDDRTDSGANVLTF.